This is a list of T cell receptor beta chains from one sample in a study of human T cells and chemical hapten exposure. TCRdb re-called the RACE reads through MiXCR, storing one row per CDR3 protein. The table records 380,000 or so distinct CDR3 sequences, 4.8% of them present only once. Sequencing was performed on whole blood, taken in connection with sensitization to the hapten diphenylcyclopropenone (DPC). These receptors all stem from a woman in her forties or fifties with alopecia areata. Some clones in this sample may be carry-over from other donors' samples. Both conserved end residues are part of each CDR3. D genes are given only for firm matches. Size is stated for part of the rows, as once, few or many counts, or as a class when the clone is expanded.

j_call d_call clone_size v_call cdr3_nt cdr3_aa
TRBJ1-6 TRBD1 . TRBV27 TGTGCCAGCACCCGACAGGGGGCAAGGAATTCACCCCTCCACTTT CASTRQGARNSPLHF
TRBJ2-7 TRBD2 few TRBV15 TGTGCCACCAGCAGAGGGACTAGCGGTACCTACGAGCAGTACTTC CATSRGTSGTYEQYF
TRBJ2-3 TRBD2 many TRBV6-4 TGTGCCAGCAGTACTAGCGGGAGTGCAGATACGCAGTATTTT CASSTSGSADTQYF
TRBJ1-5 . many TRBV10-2 TGCGCCAGCCGCGACACTTCTGCCAATCAGCCCCAGCATTTT CASRDTSANQPQHF
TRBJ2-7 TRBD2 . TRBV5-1 TGCGCCAGCAGCTTGGCCCCAGCGGGGTCCTACGAGCAGCACTTC CASSLAPAGSYEQHF
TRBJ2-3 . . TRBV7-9 TGTGCCAGCAGCTCTCCTAGCGCGGCCACAGATACGCAGTATTTT CASSSPSAATDTQYF
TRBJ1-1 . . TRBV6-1 TGTGCCAGCAGTGAAGCGCACGGCCAGGTCACTGAAGCTTTCTTT CASSEAHGQVTEAFF
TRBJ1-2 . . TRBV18 TGTGCCAGCTCACTAAGGGTCGACTATGGCTACACCTTC CASSLRVDYGYTF
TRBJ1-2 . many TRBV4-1 TGCGCCAGCAGCTGGGGCAGGGGACGAGGCTACACCTTC CASSWGRGRGYTF
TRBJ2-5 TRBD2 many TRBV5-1 TGCGCCAGCAGCTCTCGACTAGCGGGGGAACAAGAGACCCAGTACTTC CASSSRLAGEQETQYF
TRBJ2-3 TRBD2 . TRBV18 TGTGCCAGCTCACCTGGGACTAGCATCACAGATACGCAGTATTTT CASSPGTSITDTQYF
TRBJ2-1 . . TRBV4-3 TGCGACAGCAGCCTATGGACGACTAACAACAATGAGCAGTTCTTC CDSSLWTTNNNEQFF
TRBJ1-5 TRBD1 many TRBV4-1 TGCGCCAGCAGCCAAGACCCACCGACAGGGAGGATTGGCAATCAGCCCCAGCATTTT CASSQDPPTGRIGNQPQHF
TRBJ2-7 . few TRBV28 TGTGCCAGCAGTCTCTCTGGGGGGCGGTACGAGCAGTACTTC CASSLSGGRYEQYF
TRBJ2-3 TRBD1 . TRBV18 TGTGCCAGCTCACCCACCGTTGGACAGGGGGGCACAGATACGCAGTATTTT CASSPTVGQGGTDTQYF
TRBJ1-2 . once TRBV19 TGTGCCAGTAAAGACTATGGCTACACCTTC CASKDYGYTF
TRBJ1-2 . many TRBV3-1 TGTGCCAGCAGCCAAAAGAACTGGGCCGTATATGGCTACACCTTC CASSQKNWAVYGYTF
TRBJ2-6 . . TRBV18 TGTGCCAGCTCACCACCCGCGGCTGGGGCCAACGTCCTGACTTTC CASSPPAAGANVLTF
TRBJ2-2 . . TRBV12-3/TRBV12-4 TGTGCCAGCAGTCCTAACAGGGATTACACCGGGGAGCTGTTTTTT CASSPNRDYTGELFF
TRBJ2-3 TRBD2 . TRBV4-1 TGCGCCAGCAGCCAAGAACTAGCGGGTATTAACACAGATACGCAGTATTTT CASSQELAGINTDTQYF
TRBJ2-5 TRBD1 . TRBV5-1 TGCGCCAGCAGCTCGGGGACAGGGATCCAAGAGACCCAGTACTTC CASSSGTGIQETQYF
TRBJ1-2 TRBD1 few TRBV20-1 TGCAGTGCTGCAGGGGGCTCTAACTATGGCTACACCTTC CSAAGGSNYGYTF
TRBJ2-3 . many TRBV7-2 TGTGCCAGCAGCTTAGCGTCAGTTCCGAGGACAGATACGCAGTATTTT CASSLASVPRTDTQYF
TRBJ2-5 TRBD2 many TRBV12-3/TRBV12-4 TGTGCCAGCAGCCCTGGACTAGCGGGAGTTGGCGAGACCCAGTACTTC CASSPGLAGVGETQYF
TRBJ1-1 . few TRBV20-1 TGCAGTGCCGCAGGACGGTTGAACACTGAAGCTTTCTTT CSAAGRLNTEAFF
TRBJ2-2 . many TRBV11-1 TGTGCCAGCAGCGTCGACTGGAACACCGGGGAGCTGTTTTTT CASSVDWNTGELFF
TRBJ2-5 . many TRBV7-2 TGTGCCAGCAGCTTAGGTCTCACCAGACAAGAGACCCAGTACTTC CASSLGLTRQETQYF
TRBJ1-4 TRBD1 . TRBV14 TGTGCCAGCAGCTTGCCGGGACAGGGACCTTTT CASSLPGQGPF
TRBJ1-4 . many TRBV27 TGTGCCAGCAGTTTAGCTCGATATAATGAAAAACTGTTTTTT CASSLARYNEKLFF
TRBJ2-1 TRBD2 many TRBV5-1 TGCGCCAGCAGCCTGGGTAGCGGGCCCTCCTACAATGAGCAGTTCTTC CASSLGSGPSYNEQFF
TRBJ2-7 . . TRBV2 TGTGCCAGCAGTGAGTTTCGGGTGAGGGACGAGCAGTACTTC CASSEFRVRDEQYF
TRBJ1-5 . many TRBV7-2 TGTGCCAGCAGCTTAGCCACAGCATGGCTTAGCAATCAGCCCCAGCATTTT CASSLATAWLSNQPQHF
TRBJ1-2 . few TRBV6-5 TGTGCCACCGCGGGGGGAAGGTTTACTAACTATGGCTACACCTTC CATAGGRFTNYGYTF
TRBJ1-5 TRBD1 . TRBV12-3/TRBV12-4 TGTGCCAGCAGTCTGCCGGGACAGGCAAATCAGCCCCAGCATTTT CASSLPGQANQPQHF
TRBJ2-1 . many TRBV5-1 TGCGCCAGCAGCTTTGGGGGTCAGTACAATGAGCAGTTCTTC CASSFGGQYNEQFF
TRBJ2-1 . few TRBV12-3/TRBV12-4 TGTGCCAGCAGTCTGAACAGGGGAGGGCTCAATGAGCAGTTCTTC CASSLNRGGLNEQFF
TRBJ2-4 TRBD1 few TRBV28 TGTGCCAGCAGTCCCCGGGACAGAAACATTCAGTACTTC CASSPRDRNIQYF
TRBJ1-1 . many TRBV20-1 TGCAGTGCTAGAGTGCAAGCCTCGAACACTGAAGCTTTCTTT CSARVQASNTEAFF
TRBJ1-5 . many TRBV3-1 TGTGCCAGCAGCCAAGAGCCCAGGGTAAATCAGCCCCAGCATTTT CASSQEPRVNQPQHF
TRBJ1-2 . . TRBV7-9 TGTGCCAGCAGCCTAGTCGCTTCAGTGGACCATGGCTACACCTTC CASSLVASVDHGYTF
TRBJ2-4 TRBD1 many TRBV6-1 TGTGCCAGCAGTTCGGACAGGGGAGGTGACATTCAGTACTTC CASSSDRGGDIQYF
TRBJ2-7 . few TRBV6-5 TGTGCCAGCAGGGGTCCCCCCTCCGAGCAGTACTTC CASRGPPSEQYF
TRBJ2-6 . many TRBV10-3 TGTGCCATCATGGGTGGGGCCAACGTCCTGACTTTC CAIMGGANVLTF
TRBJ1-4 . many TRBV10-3 TGTGCCATCAGTGAGTCGAGTAATGAAAAACTGTTTTTT CAISESSNEKLFF
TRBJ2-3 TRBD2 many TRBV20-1 TGCAGTGCTAGCGGGGGGGCAGATACGCAGTATTTT CSASGGADTQYF
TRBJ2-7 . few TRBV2 TGTGCCAGCAGTGAGGGCTCGGCCGAGCAGTACTTC CASSEGSAEQYF
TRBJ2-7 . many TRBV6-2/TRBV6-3 TGTGCCAGCAGTTACGGAACCTCGGGCTACGAGCAGTACTTC CASSYGTSGYEQYF
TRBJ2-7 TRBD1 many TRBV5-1 TGCGCCAGCAGCCGGGGACAGGGTCGCTACGAGCAGTACTTC CASSRGQGRYEQYF
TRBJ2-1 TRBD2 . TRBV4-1 TGCGCCAGTTTGGGGGTGAGCGGGAGTAAGTTCTTC CASLGVSGSKFF
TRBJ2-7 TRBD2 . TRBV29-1 TGCAGCGTTGCCCACCCCCGGGGCTCGACTAGCGGGCAGTTGAGAGAGCAGTACTTC CSVAHPRGSTSGQLREQYF
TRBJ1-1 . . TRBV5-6 TGTGCCAGCAGCTCAGAAGTCGGGAGAAAGGACACTGAAGCTTTCTTT CASSSEVGRKDTEAFF
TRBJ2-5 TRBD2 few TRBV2 TGTGCCAGCAGCGCCGGACTAGCGGGGGGCGGAGAGACCCAGTACTTC CASSAGLAGGGETQYF